This TCR beta chain comes out of a study of beta chain features in type 1 diabetes. Study at large: Sorted cells numbering around 110,000,000 were examined across all samples.

In regard to this clone: Its target is not known.

The study reverse transcribed the entire isolated RNA, so it sequenced expressed TCRB transcripts. Assay: immunoSEQ multiplex PCR; the TCRdb copy retains only in-frame clones and omits some. Of under 300,000 clones listed, roughly 14% are singletons. V shed 0 bases and J 1 base; nucleotides not matched to a gene: 4. This CDR3 region has 16 residues. In germline, CDR1 is SGDLS, CDR2 YYNGEE. General study findings and limits: Reads derived from cDNA could over-represent cells showing high TCR expression. Among patients with Type 1 diabetes, TCRB CDR3s were moderately but significantly shorter in every one of the four CD4+ subsets.

This sequence originates from a young man with type 1 diabetes. The sequencing input was naive CD4+ T cells from blood. This chain uses TRBV9 with TRBJ2-1, with 7 positions matching TRBD1. The CDR3: CASSVAGGTSYNEQFF. CDR3 coding DNA: TGTGCCAGCAGCGTAGCAGGGGGTACGTCCTACAATGAGCAGTTCTTC.